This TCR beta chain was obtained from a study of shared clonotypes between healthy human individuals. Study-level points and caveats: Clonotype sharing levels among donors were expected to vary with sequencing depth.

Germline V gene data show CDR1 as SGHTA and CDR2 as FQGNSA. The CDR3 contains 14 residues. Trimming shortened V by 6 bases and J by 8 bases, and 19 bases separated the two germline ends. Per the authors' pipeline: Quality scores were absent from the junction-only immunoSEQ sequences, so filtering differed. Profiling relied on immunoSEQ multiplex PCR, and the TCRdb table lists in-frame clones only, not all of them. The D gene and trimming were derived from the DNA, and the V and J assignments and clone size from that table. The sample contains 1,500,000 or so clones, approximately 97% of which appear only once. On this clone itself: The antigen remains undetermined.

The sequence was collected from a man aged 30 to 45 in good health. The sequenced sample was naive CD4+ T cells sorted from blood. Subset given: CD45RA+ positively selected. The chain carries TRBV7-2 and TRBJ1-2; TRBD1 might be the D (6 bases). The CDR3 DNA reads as TGTGCCAGCAGTCATACAGCGGACAGTGGGGGCTACACCTTC. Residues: CASSHTADSGGYTF.